The rows below give T cell receptor beta chains drawn from one sample of a study of T cells in Graves' hyperthyroidism and ophthalmopathy. TCRdb used MiXCR to reprocess the multiplex PCR reads, holding one entry per CDR3 protein. Altogether about 640,000 distinct CDR3 sequences are present, more than 20% being singletons, with the ten largest covering under 35%. The specimen sequenced was blood. Receptors were obtained from a man aged 25-40 years with Graves' ophthalmopathy. Each CDR3 is given with its conserved first and last residue. The D gene is left open where the match is weak. Clone size is stated in some rows and not others, as once, few, many or a class when expanded.

V: TRBV7-8
J: TRBJ2-1
size: many
D: .
DNA: TGTGCCAGCAGCTTAGACGAGCCGGGAGCGAGCAATGAGCAGTTCTTC
CDR3: CASSLDEPGASNEQFF

V: TRBV15
J: TRBJ1-5
size: few
D: .
DNA: TGTGCCACCAGCAAGTATGGGGGCCGTAGCAATCAGCCCCAGCATTTT
CDR3: CATSKYGGRSNQPQHF

V: TRBV2
J: TRBJ1-5
size: .
D: TRBD1
DNA: TGTGCCAGCAGTTTCGCGGGACAGTGGGATCAGCCCCAGCATTTT
CDR3: CASSFAGQWDQPQHF

V: TRBV5-6
J: TRBJ1-1
size: .
D: .
DNA: TGTGCCAACAGCATCCTAGGGATGGGAGTTGTCACTGAAGCTTTCTTT
CDR3: CANSILGMGVVTEAFF

V: TRBV18
J: TRBJ2-1
size: .
D: TRBD2
DNA: TGTGCCAGCTCACAGACTAGCGGGAACAATGAGCAGTTCTTC
CDR3: CASSQTSGNNEQFF

V: TRBV28
J: TRBJ2-1
size: few
D: TRBD2
DNA: TGTGCCAGCTGGATAAGGACTAGCGGGAGCAATGAGCAGTTCTTC
CDR3: CASWIRTSGSNEQFF

V: TRBV20-1
J: TRBJ2-7
size: many
D: TRBD1
DNA: TGCAGTGCTAGAGGGGACAGAGACTACGAGCAGTACTTC
CDR3: CSARGDRDYEQYF

V: TRBV3-1
J: TRBJ2-7
size: few
D: .
DNA: TGTGCCAGCAGCCGGTTGGCAGGAAAGGCCTACGAGCAGTACTTC
CDR3: CASSRLAGKAYEQYF

V: TRBV4-1
J: TRBJ1-6
size: .
D: TRBD1
DNA: TGCGCCAGCAGCCCACTACAGGGGGCGAGAGGTTCACCCCTCCACTTT
CDR3: CASSPLQGARGSPLHF

V: TRBV5-1
J: TRBJ2-7
size: .
D: .
DNA: TGCGCCAGCAGCTCAACAGGGATAGGGGGCTACGAGCAGTACTTC
CDR3: CASSSTGIGGYEQYF

V: TRBV6-2/TRBV6-3
J: TRBJ2-7
size: few
D: TRBD2
DNA: TGTGCCAGCAGTTACGGGCTAGCGGGTCCAAGCTACGAGCAGTACTTC
CDR3: CASSYGLAGPSYEQYF

V: TRBV27
J: TRBJ2-7
size: many
D: TRBD2
DNA: TGTGCCAGCAGCCCTCGGACTAGCGGGAGCTTTTCGTCCTACGAGCAGTACTTC
CDR3: CASSPRTSGSFSSYEQYF

V: TRBV18
J: TRBJ2-5
size: many
D: .
DNA: TGTGCCAGCTCACCAACGACTAGTAAAGAGACCCAGTACTTC
CDR3: CASSPTTSKETQYF

V: TRBV29-1
J: TRBJ2-6
size: .
D: .
DNA: TGCAGCGTTGGAAGAGAGATCTCTGGGGCCAACGTCCTGACTTTC
CDR3: CSVGREISGANVLTF

V: TRBV28
J: TRBJ2-1
size: many
D: .
DNA: TGTGCCAGCAGTTTGGACTCCGTGGTCAATGAGCAGTTCTTC
CDR3: CASSLDSVVNEQFF

V: TRBV3-1
J: TRBJ1-5
size: few
D: TRBD1
DNA: TGTGCCAGCAGCACAACCACAGGGGGCAGTTCTCAGCCCCAGCATTTT
CDR3: CASSTTTGGSSQPQHF

V: TRBV6-2/TRBV6-3
J: TRBJ2-3
size: .
D: TRBD2
DNA: TGTGCCAGCACCCCAAGGGACGGGGGTGCTAGCGGGAGTGGTATCACAGATACGCAGTATTTT
CDR3: CASTPRDGGASGSGITDTQYF

V: TRBV20-1
J: TRBJ2-7
size: few
D: .
DNA: TGCAGTGCTACACCAACAGGGACGGAGCAGTACTTC
CDR3: CSATPTGTEQYF

V: TRBV6-2/TRBV6-3
J: TRBJ2-5
size: .
D: .
DNA: TGTGCCAGCAGTCCTCGACAGACCCAAGAGACCCAGTACTTC
CDR3: CASSPRQTQETQYF

V: TRBV13
J: TRBJ2-7
size: many
D: .
DNA: TGTGCCAGCGGGCGTCGCTCCTACGAGCAGTACTTC
CDR3: CASGRRSYEQYF

V: TRBV5-1
J: TRBJ2-2
size: .
D: .
DNA: TGCGCCAGCAGCTTGGCCAGGACGAACACCGGGGAGCTGTTTTTT
CDR3: CASSLARTNTGELFF

V: TRBV7-9
J: TRBJ2-1
size: .
D: .
DNA: TGTGCCAGCAGCTTACAGACGCGTAATGAGTTCTTC
CDR3: CASSLQTRNEFF

V: TRBV5-1
J: TRBJ1-3
size: .
D: TRBD1
DNA: TGCGCCAGCAGCTTCTGGACAGGGCCTGGAAACACCATATATTTT
CDR3: CASSFWTGPGNTIYF

V: TRBV5-1
J: TRBJ2-5
size: .
D: .
DNA: TGCGCCAGCAGCTTGTGGGGGGCCGGGGAGACCCAGTACTTC
CDR3: CASSLWGAGETQYF

V: TRBV18
J: TRBJ1-6
size: .
D: .
DNA: TGTGCCAGCTCACCACTTAGGGCAGAGAATTCACCCCTCCACTTT
CDR3: CASSPLRAENSPLHF

V: TRBV19
J: TRBJ1-5
size: .
D: .
DNA: TGTGCCAGTAGTATCAGGGACCTTACGACTACCCAGCCCCAGCATTTT
CDR3: CASSIRDLTTTQPQHF

V: TRBV24-1
J: TRBJ2-2
size: few
D: .
DNA: TGTGCCACCAGTGGTAAGGAAACCCAAAACACCGGGGAGCTGTTTTTT
CDR3: CATSGKETQNTGELFF

V: TRBV6-2/TRBV6-3
J: TRBJ2-1
size: .
D: .
DNA: TGTGCCAGCAGTTACTCATTCAATAGGGTCTACAATGAGCAGTTCTTC
CDR3: CASSYSFNRVYNEQFF

V: TRBV12-3/TRBV12-4
J: TRBJ2-3
size: .
D: TRBD2
DNA: TGTGCCAGCAGTCCACGAAGAGGGGGGGTGAGACTAGCGGGAGTAGGTACGCAGTATTTT
CDR3: CASSPRRGGVRLAGVGTQYF

V: TRBV3-1
J: TRBJ2-7
size: .
D: .
DNA: TGTGCCAGCAGCCTCGGTGGGACGACTAACGAGCAGTACTTC
CDR3: CASSLGGTTNEQYF

V: TRBV12-3/TRBV12-4
J: TRBJ1-3
size: .
D: .
DNA: TGTGCCAGCAGTTTCCCCCCGAACCTATTCTCTGGAAACACCATATATTTT
CDR3: CASSFPPNLFSGNTIYF

V: TRBV27
J: TRBJ2-3
size: few
D: .
DNA: TGTGCCAGCCGGGACTCAGGAGCGGATACGCAGTATTTT
CDR3: CASRDSGADTQYF

V: TRBV6-2/TRBV6-3
J: TRBJ2-3
size: .
D: .
DNA: TGTGCCAGCCGGGTGGGGGGTAGTGGCACAGATACGCAGTATTTT
CDR3: CASRVGGSGTDTQYF

V: TRBV7-3
J: TRBJ2-6
size: few
D: .
DNA: TGTGCCAGCAGCTTATGGGGGACCGGGGCCAACGTCCTGACTTTC
CDR3: CASSLWGTGANVLTF

V: TRBV30
J: TRBJ1-2
size: many
D: TRBD1
DNA: TGTGCCTCTTATCGGGACAGGGACCATGGCTACACCTTC
CDR3: CASYRDRDHGYTF

V: TRBV20-1
J: TRBJ2-7
size: few
D: .
DNA: TGCAGTGCTAGAGGTAATAACGGCAGGGGAGGCGAGCAGTACTTC
CDR3: CSARGNNGRGGEQYF

V: TRBV28
J: TRBJ2-7
size: few
D: .
DNA: TGTGCCAGCAGTTCCCTAGCCCCTAAAGTGCAGTACTTC
CDR3: CASSSLAPKVQYF

V: TRBV6-5
J: TRBJ1-1
size: few
D: .
DNA: TGTGCCACCATCAGTTTTATGAACACTGAAGCTTTCTTT
CDR3: CATISFMNTEAFF

V: TRBV29-1
J: TRBJ2-1
size: .
D: .
DNA: TGCAGCGTTTTCGGAGACTCCTACAATGAGCAGTTCTTC
CDR3: CSVFGDSYNEQFF

V: TRBV7-8
J: TRBJ2-1
size: many
D: TRBD2
DNA: TGTGCCAGCAGCTTGGGAGGACTAGAAGTTGAGCAGTTCTTC
CDR3: CASSLGGLEVEQFF

V: TRBV6-1
J: TRBJ1-2
size: few
D: TRBD1
DNA: TGTGCCAGCAGTCCTCAGGGGGGTAATGGCTACACCTTC
CDR3: CASSPQGGNGYTF

V: TRBV5-8
J: TRBJ2-7
size: many
D: .
DNA: TGTGCCAGCAGCCCATGGAGGCGGCGAAACGAGCAGTACTTC
CDR3: CASSPWRRRNEQYF

V: TRBV12-3/TRBV12-4
J: TRBJ2-4
size: many
D: TRBD1
DNA: TGTGCCAGCAGACCCAGGGACAGTGCAGGTCTAGCCAAAAACATTCAGTACTTC
CDR3: CASRPRDSAGLAKNIQYF

V: TRBV5-1
J: TRBJ2-7
size: many
D: .
DNA: TGCGCCAGCAGCCCCGGCTTTCTCTCCTACGAGCAGTACTTC
CDR3: CASSPGFLSYEQYF

V: TRBV28
J: TRBJ2-1
size: many
D: .
DNA: TGTGCCAGCAGTCCCGGGGGGCCCTACAATGAGCAGTTCTTC
CDR3: CASSPGGPYNEQFF

V: TRBV27
J: TRBJ1-2
size: few
D: .
DNA: TGTGCCAGCAGTTTATCTCCCGCAGGATTCTCAACCTATGGCTACACCTTC
CDR3: CASSLSPAGFSTYGYTF

V: TRBV7-9
J: TRBJ2-5
size: .
D: .
DNA: TGTGCCAGCAGGGACTTTGGGGAGACCCAGTACTTC
CDR3: CASRDFGETQYF

V: TRBV7-8
J: TRBJ1-1
size: many
D: TRBD1
DNA: TGTGCCAGCAGCTTAGCTGTCACAGGGGTCACTGAAGCTTTCTTT
CDR3: CASSLAVTGVTEAFF

V: TRBV6-1
J: TRBJ2-7
size: many
D: .
DNA: TGTGCCAGCACTAGCCTTTTGAGCTACGAGCAGTACTTC
CDR3: CASTSLLSYEQYF

V: TRBV7-9
J: TRBJ2-1
size: many
D: .
DNA: TGTGCCAGCAGCCCTCGGACAGTTTCCTACAATGAGCAGTTCTTC
CDR3: CASSPRTVSYNEQFF